This TCR beta chain was found in a study of identical twins. This clonotype was picked up a small number of times. Through template switching, a universal primer site was introduced, and the cDNA contained unique molecular identifiers. Each CDR3 protein is one row after TCRdb ran MiXCR on the 5' RACE reads. The sample carries about 200,000 distinct CDR3 sequences, about 11% recorded once. The ends were cut back, 6 bases at V and 0 bases at J, with 15 bases in the middle. The germline gives CDR1 MDHEN, CDR2 SYDVKM. The CDR3 totals 16 residues. Sequenced sample: memory T cells sorted from blood. The sequence was obtained from a man aged 50 to 59 in good health. The V gene is TRBV28, the J gene TRBJ1-3; D gene unclear. The CDR3 is CASSPGLSGSGNTIYF. The CDR3 nucleotides are TGTGCCAGCAGCCCAGGATTGAGCGGCTCTGGAAACACCATATATTTT.